Listed below are T cell receptor beta chains from one sample, sequenced in a study of Ad26.COV2.S vaccination and SARS-CoV-2 variants. TCRdb's table, derived via immunoSEQ multiplex PCR, lists solely in-frame clones and lacks some. The table lists hundreds of thousands of clones, 85% to 90% of them singletons. The specimen comprised peripheral blood, sampled in a trial of Ad26.COV2.S vaccine versus placebo. These receptors originate from a person between 18 and 65 years old who received the Ad26.COV2.S COVID-19 vaccine or a placebo. CDR3s include the opening cysteine and the closing phenylalanine or tryptophan. A D gene is named only where the DNA matches it firmly. A row's size may be missing; if present it is once, few, many or a size class.

NA,TRBJ1-3,TRBV19,NA,12,CASTIHGNTIYF,TGTGCCAGTACTATCCACGGAAACACCATATATTTT
NA,TRBJ2-7,TRBV5-6,once,11,CASSLGLEQYF,TGTGCCAGCAGCTTGGGGCTCGAGCAGTACTTC
TRBD2,TRBJ2-3,TRBV24-1,NA,16,CATSALGGAPTDTQYF,TGTGCCACCAGTGCCCTCGGGGGGGCGCCCACAGATACGCAGTATTTT
NA,TRBJ2-1,TRBV7-3,few,14,CASSSQGDYNEQFF,TGTGCCAGCAGCTCCCAGGGAGACTACAATGAGCAGTTCTTC
TRBD2,TRBJ2-1,TRBV4-3,NA,17,CASSLQGLAGENNEQFF,TGCGCCAGCAGCCTTCAGGGACTAGCGGGAGAAAACAATGAGCAGTTCTTC
TRBD1,TRBJ2-2,TRBV27,NA,15,CASSWDSLFTGELFF,TGTGCCAGCAGTTGGGACAGCCTATTCACCGGGGAGCTGTTTTTT
NA,TRBJ1-5,TRBV2,NA,15,CASSEYLGSGQPQHF,TGTGCCAGCAGCGAGTACCTCGGGTCCGGTCAGCCCCAGCATTTT
NA,TRBJ2-2,TRBV14,NA,16,CASSQFPGWGTGELFF,TGTGCCAGCAGCCAATTTCCAGGCTGGGGCACCGGGGAGCTGTTTTTT
TRBD2,TRBJ2-3,TRBV5-1,NA,16,CASSFSGRAFADTQYF,TGCGCCAGCAGCTTTAGCGGGAGGGCCTTTGCGGATACGCAGTATTTT
NA,TRBJ2-1,TRBV7-2,NA,14,CASSLSLGRDEQFF,TGTGCCAGCAGCTTATCTCTTGGGCGGGATGAGCAGTTCTTC
NA,TRBJ1-5,TRBV15,few,15,CATSRVRQWNQPQHF,TGTGCCACCAGCAGAGTCAGACAGTGGAATCAGCCCCAGCATTTT
NA,TRBJ1-1,TRBV2,NA,14,CASRELGTATEAFF,TGTGCCAGCAGAGAACTAGGGACTGCCACTGAAGCTTTCTTT
NA,TRBJ2-3,TRBV14,NA,16,CASSQGSGKTTDTQYF,TGTGCCAGCAGCCAAGGGTCCGGCAAAACCACAGATACGCAGTATTTT
TRBD1,TRBJ1-1,TRBV5-1,NA,16,CASSLRSGTDNTEAFF,TGCGCCAGCAGCTTGCGATCCGGGACAGATAACACTGAAGCTTTCTTT
NA,TRBJ2-1,TRBV6-5,NA,14,CASRPTGTYNEQFF,TGTGCCAGCAGACCCACAGGGACTTACAATGAGCAGTTCTTC
NA,TRBJ2-7,TRBV10-3,NA,12,CAISDRVYEQYF,TGTGCCATCAGTGACAGGGTTTACGAGCAGTACTTC
TRBD1,TRBJ1-5,TRBV2,few,15,CASSEGQGAYQPQHF,TGTGCCAGCAGTGAGGGGCAGGGGGCCTATCAGCCCCAGCATTTT
NA,TRBJ1-1,TRBV18,NA,14,CASSPRGWNTEAFF,TGTGCCAGCTCACCCCGAGGGTGGAACACTGAAGCTTTCTTT
TRBD2,TRBJ2-5,TRBV5-1,NA,16,CASSTRASGGFETQYF,TGCGCCAGCAGCACGAGGGCTAGCGGGGGGTTCGAGACCCAGTACTTC
TRBD2,TRBJ2-2,TRBV5-1,NA,16,CASSLSLAGRSGELFF,TGCGCCAGCAGCTTGAGCCTAGCGGGCCGTTCCGGGGAGCTGTTTTTT
TRBD1,TRBJ1-2,TRBV18,NA,15,CASSPPGQKAVGYTF,TGTGCCAGCTCACCGCCGGGACAGAAAGCAGTGGGCTACACCTTC
TRBD2,TRBJ2-1,TRBV4-1,NA,15,CASSRTGTRKDEQFF,TGCGCCAGCAGCCGGACCGGGACTAGAAAAGATGAGCAGTTCTTC
NA,TRBJ1-5,TRBV18,NA,14,CASSPPLGGQPQHF,TGTGCCAGCTCACCACCATTAGGTGGACAGCCCCAGCATTTT
NA,TRBJ1-3,TRBV4-1,NA,15,CASSQGQGTGNTIYF,TGCGCCAGCAGCCAAGGCCAGGGAACTGGAAACACCATATATTTT
NA,TRBJ1-6,TRBV6-6,NA,16,CASSYRGSSYNSPLHF,TGTGCCAGCAGTTACCGCGGGAGCTCCTATAATTCACCCCTCCACTTT
NA,TRBJ2-5,TRBV30,once,15,CAWSVGQSPQETQYF,TGTGCCTGGAGTGTAGGGCAGTCCCCCCAGGAGACCCAGTACTTC
TRBD2,TRBJ2-3,TRBV7-9,NA,15,CASSAGGSLADTQYF,TGTGCCAGCAGCGCGGGCGGGAGTCTTGCAGATACGCAGTATTTT
NA,TRBJ1-6,TRBV11-3,NA,13,CASSLVATSPLHF,TGTGCCAGCAGCTTAGTCGCCACTTCACCCCTCCACTTT
TRBD1,TRBJ1-4,TRBV10-3,NA,14,CAISGDRENEKLFF,TGTGCCATCAGTGGGGACAGGGAGAATGAAAAACTGTTTTTT
TRBD1,TRBJ1-6,TRBV2,NA,16,CASTATGGFYNSPLHF,TGTGCCAGCACTGCTACAGGGGGCTTTTATAATTCACCCCTCCACTTT
TRBD2,TRBJ2-3,TRBV2,NA,16,CASRTLPGLATDTQYF,TGTGCCAGCAGGACGCTCCCGGGACTAGCGACAGATACGCAGTATTTT
TRBD1,TRBJ2-5,TRBV7-3,NA,15,CASSLNPGGEETQYF,TGTGCCAGCAGCTTAAATCCAGGGGGCGAGGAGACCCAGTACTTC
NA,TRBJ2-1,TRBV18,NA,12,CASSPQLAEQFF,TGTGCCAGCTCACCACAGCTTGCCGAGCAGTTCTTC
NA,TRBJ2-3,TRBV28,NA,15,CASSFQGGGTDTQYF,TGTGCCAGCAGTTTTCAGGGTGGGGGCACAGATACGCAGTATTTT
NA,TRBJ2-7,TRBV3-1/TRBV3-2,once,18,CASSQDLVTGTRVYEQYF,TGTGCCAGCAGCCAAGATCTCGTGACAGGGACTCGCGTCTACGAGCAGTACTTC
NA,TRBJ1-2,TRBV6-5,once,15,CASSYPQAGDYGYTF,TGTGCCAGCAGTTACCCCCAGGCAGGCGACTATGGCTACACCTTC
NA,TRBJ2-1,TRBV19,once,13,CASSILLGNEQFF,TGTGCCAGTAGTATCCTTCTGGGAAATGAGCAGTTCTTC
NA,TRBJ1-5,TRBV19,NA,16,CASSTGVLDLHQPQHF,TGTGCCAGTAGTACAGGGGTTCTAGATCTTCATCAGCCCCAGCATTTT
NA,TRBJ1-1,TRBV30,NA,12,CAWSVSTVEAFF,TGTGCCTGGAGTGTCTCGACAGTAGAAGCTTTCTTT
NA,TRBJ2-1,TRBV5-6,NA,15,CASSFPTTNSYEQFF,TGTGCCAGCAGCTTCCCAACGACTAATAGCTATGAGCAGTTCTTC
TRBD2,TRBJ2-5,TRBV7-3,NA,15,CASSLSLAGGETQYF,TGTGCCAGCAGCTTAAGCCTAGCGGGAGGGGAGACCCAGTACTTC
TRBD1,TRBJ2-5,TRBV29-1,NA,12,CSVETGGQTQYF,TGCAGCGTTGAAACAGGGGGACAGACCCAGTACTTC
TRBD2,TRBJ2-3,TRBV6-5,once,14,CASSPGLAPDTQYF,TGTGCCAGCAGCCCCGGACTAGCGCCAGATACGCAGTATTTT
NA,TRBJ1-2,TRBV21-1,once,13,CASSKVGQSGYTF,TGTGCCAGCAGCAAAGTGGGCCAGTCTGGCTACACCTTC
TRBD1,TRBJ1-1,TRBV10-3,NA,12,CAIKDRGAEAFF,TGTGCCATCAAGGACAGGGGCGCTGAAGCTTTCTTT
NA,TRBJ1-1,TRBV10-3,NA,12,CAIGRQNTEAFF,TGTGCCATAGGACGGCAGAACACTGAAGCTTTCTTT
NA,TRBJ1-2,TRBV2,NA,15,CASSEALGKGYGYTF,TGTGCCAGCAGTGAAGCGTTGGGTAAGGGCTATGGCTACACCTTC
NA,TRBJ1-5,TRBV7-9,once,14,CASSTGQSNQPQHF,TGTGCCAGCAGCACCGGACAGAGCAATCAGCCCCAGCATTTT
NA,TRBJ1-4,TRBV3-1/TRBV3-2,NA,12,CASSQRDEKLFF,TGTGCCAGCAGCCAAAGGGATGAAAAACTGTTTTTT
TRBD2,TRBJ2-3,TRBV4-2,once,15,CASSQVTSGGNTQYF,TGTGCCAGCAGCCAAGTCACTAGCGGGGGGAATACGCAGTATTTT